These 17 T cell receptor beta chains were sequenced from one sample in a study of shared clonotypes between healthy human individuals. Assay: immunoSEQ multiplex PCR; the TCRdb copy retains only in-frame clones and omits some. The sample records hundreds of thousands of clones, 95% to 97% being singletons. Sequences were obtained from naive CD4+ T cells sorted from blood. Noted subset: CD45RA+ positively selected. These receptor sequences come from a woman in her twenties or thirties in good health.

This sequence joins TRBV5-1 and TRBJ1-1; D is unresolved. The germline V gene encodes CDR1 SGHRS and CDR2 YFSETQ. Deletions cut 4 bases from V and 2 bases from J, with 9 bases between. This CDR3 is built from 13 residues. The DNA of the CDR3 is TGCGCCAGCAGCCGGGCGGATAACACTGAAGCTTTCTTT. As protein: CASSRADNTEAFF.

A note on this clone: The identical CDR3 is also encoded by other nucleotide sequences in the sample. The chain is built from TRBV18 and TRBJ2-7; tentatively, D is TRBD1 (5 bases). Germline CDR1 KGHSH, CDR2 LQKENI. V was trimmed by 2 bases and J by 4 bases, leaving 6 bases between them. CDR3 size: 12 residues. The CDR3 coding sequence is TGTGCCAGCTCACCAGGGGCGTACGAGCAGTACTTC. Amino acid sequence: CASSPGAYEQYF.

The chain is built from TRBV18 and TRBJ1-5; perhaps TRBD1 as D (6 bases). The CDR3 totals 15 residues. The V gene's germline CDR1 is KGHSH and CDR2 LQKENI. V was clipped by 6 bases and J by 4 bases, with 16 bases between them. As DNA, the CDR3 is TGTGCCAGCTCCCTTGACGGGGGCGGAAATCAGCCCCAGCATTTT. Amino acid sequence: CASSLDGGGNQPQHF.

The V gene is TRBV10-3, the J gene TRBJ1-4; 7 bases map to TRBD1. The CDR3 spans 14 residues. The J segment lost 7 bases and the V segment lost 3 bases, leaving 5 bases of the junction unmatched. Germline V gene data show CDR1 as ENHRY and CDR2 as SYGVKD. CDR3 bases: TGTGCCATCAGTGACCCCAGACAGGGTGAAAAACTGTTTTTT. It yields the protein CAISDPRQGEKLFF.

The CDR3 spells CATSSRQGFHEQYF. The CDR3 DNA sequence: TGTGCCACCAGCTCTCGACAGGGTTTCCACGAGCAGTACTTC. This chain joins TRBV15 and TRBJ2-5, with 7 bases that match TRBD1. The better agreement between TRBJ2-7 and the DNA end casts doubt on the J call. Looked up from germline, CDR1 is LNHNV and CDR2 is YYDKDF (reference sequence). The CDR3 runs 14 residues.

J is TRBJ1-2 and V is TRBV9; 8 nucleotides line up with TRBD1. Germline values: CDR1 SGDLS, CDR2 YYNGEE. With 4 bases clipped from V and 6 bases from J, the junction kept 8 bases outside the gene matches. The CDR3 extends over 14 amino acids. CDR3 amino acids: CASSLQGTGDGYTF. CDR3 DNA sequence: TGTGCCAGCAGCCTCCAAGGGACAGGCGATGGCTACACCTTC.

The genes are TRBV30 and TRBJ1-6, with D maybe TRBD1 (5 bases). CDR1 GTSNPN and CDR2 SVGIG come from the germline V gene (reference sequence). V lost 4 bases to trimming and J lost 9 bases, with 13 bases between them. The CDR3 sequence is 13 residues long. The CDR3 coding sequence is TGTGCCTGGAATTCGGGGGGTGGTTCACCCCTCCACTTT. Translating it yields CAWNSGGGSPLHF.

The CDR3 nucleotides read TGTGCCAGCAGCCCGCGGGATGTTTCACCCCTCCACTTT. Its translation: CASSPRDVSPLHF. The chain uses TRBV5-4 and TRBJ1-6; D unclear. V lost 4 bases and J 9 bases, leaving 11 bases between the germline ends. Germline CDR1 SGHNT, CDR2 YYREEE (reference sequence). The CDR3 sequence is 13 residues long.

This sequence joins TRBV21-1 and TRBJ1-1; no DNA check was done on the table's D call, TRBD1. TRBV21-1 is reported as a pseudogene. The CDR3 totals 15 residues. The CDR3 sequence: CASSKAAVRNTEAFF. In nucleotides, the CDR3 is TGTGCCAGCAGCAAAGCGGCAGTCAGGAACACTGAAGCTTTCTTT.

The genes are TRBV7-6 and TRBJ2-3, with D unresolved. Germline CDR1 and CDR2: SGHVS and FNYEAQ. The ends were cut back, 5 bases at V and 0 bases at J, with 9 bases in the middle. The length of the CDR3 is 14 residues. The CDR3 sequence is CASSLTVSTDTQYF. CDR3 bases: TGTGCCAGCAGCCTGACTGTTAGCACAGATACGCAGTATTTT.

The rearrangement links TRBV28 to TRBJ2-2, with D perhaps TRBD1 (7 bases). Germline V gene sequence: CDR1 MDHEN, CDR2 SYDVKM. The V end lost 0 bases, the J end lost 2 bases, and 10 bases lay between the germline ends. The CDR3 loop spans 16 amino acids. This CDR3 reads CASSLWQGGNTGELFF. The CDR3 nucleotides are TGTGCCAGCAGTTTATGGCAGGGGGGAAACACCGGGGAGCTGTTTTTT.

The chain uses TRBV6-5 and TRBJ1-5; D gene uncertain. Trimming removed 3 bases at V and 6 bases at J, with 12 bases between. This CDR3 is 14 amino acids long. CDR1 and CDR2 (germline): MNHEY, SVGAGI. The CDR3 reads CASSYGLPPQPQHF. The CDR3 DNA sequence: TGTGCCAGCAGTTATGGTTTGCCGCCTCAGCCCCAGCATTTT.

This chain connects TRBV6-1 to TRBJ2-2; the D gene could be TRBD1 or TRBD2 (5 bases each). Looked up from germline, CDR1 is MNHNS and CDR2 is SASEGT. This CDR3 region has 16 residues. The V end was cut by 4 bases, the J end by 5 bases, with 17 bases between. The CDR3 region has the DNA TGTGCCAGCAGTGCCCCCACTAGTAGGGGAACCGGGGAGCTGTTTTTT. Its translation: CASSAPTSRGTGELFF.

V is TRBV18 and J is TRBJ2-7; 8 bases map to TRBD2. V was pared by 4 bases and J by 0 bases, with 23 bases of the junction left unmatched. Looked up from germline, CDR1 is KGHSH and CDR2 is LQKENI. The CDR3 is 21 amino acids. The CDR3 loop reads CASSLGIRASGSQGTSYEQYF. DNA of the CDR3: TGTGCCAGCTCACTGGGAATTAGGGCTAGCGGGTCCCAAGGGACCTCCTACGAGCAGTACTTC.

The chain employs TRBV7-9 and TRBJ2-2; 7 nucleotides align to TRBD1. This CDR3 contains 14 residues. Germline CDR1 is SEHNR and CDR2 is FQNEAQ (reference sequence). V shed 4 bases and J 1 base; nucleotides not matched to a gene: 0. In nucleotides, the CDR3 is TGTGCCAGCAGCTGGGACAGGAACACCGGGGAGCTGTTTTTT. It encodes CASSWDRNTGELFF.

This rearrangement joins TRBV2 to TRBJ1-5; 9 bases map to TRBD1. V lost 3 bases and J lost 0; bases outside the gene matches: 6. Germline V gives CDR1 SNHLY, CDR2 FYNNEI. CDR3 size: 17 residues. The CDR3 region is CASSDPGQGYSNQPQHF. The CDR3, as DNA: TGTGCCAGCAGTGATCCGGGACAGGGATATAGCAATCAGCCCCAGCATTTT.

The chain joins TRBV9 to TRBJ2-1; 11 nucleotides align to TRBD2. Trimming cost V 2 bases and J 9 bases; bases outside gene matches: 7. Germline V CDR1 and CDR2: SGDLS, YYNGEE. The CDR3 is made up of 15 amino acids. CDR3 in amino acids: CASSVLTSGTGEQFF. The CDR3 DNA follows: TGTGCCAGCAGCGTCCTGACTAGCGGGACCGGTGAGCAGTTCTTC.